The 29 T cell receptor beta chains reported below all come from one sample, sequenced in a study of molecular identifiers for immune sequencing clone quantification. TCRdb analysed the PCR reads with MiXCR anew, one entry per CDR3 protein. The sample records about 630,000 distinct CDR3 sequences, 25% being singletons. Sequences were obtained from naive CD8+ T cells from blood, with Jurkat cell RNA spiked in. Subset given: FACS-sorted CD8+CD4-CCR7+CD45RA+ naive T cells. These receptors originate from a human donor in good health. Some libraries in this study had Jurkat cell RNA spiked in.

This clonotype has a handful of counts. The gene calls are TRBV18 and TRBJ2-2; D could derive from TRBD1 or TRBD2 (5 bases each). Trimming pared 3 bases from V and 4 bases from J, leaving 15 bases between. The length of the CDR3 is 16 residues. Per germline, CDR1 KGHSH and CDR2 LQKENI. Written as DNA, the CDR3 is TGTGCCAGCTCACCGGGACGGACCCCGAGCACCGGGGAGCTGTTTTTT. Encoded protein: CASSPGRTPSTGELFF.

About this clonotype: A read error may be the cause here, since a much bigger clone is one base away. Here the CDR3 omits its conserved ending phenylalanine or tryptophan, so a read error is the likely source. The gene calls are TRBV30 and TRBJ2-1; possibly TRBD2 for D (5 bases). This CDR3 region has 12 residues. Per germline, CDR1 GTSNPN and CDR2 SVGIG (reference sequence). V dropped 0 bases and J dropped 8 bases, with 8 bases sitting between them. CDR3 sequence reads: CAWSVGGYEQFI. CDR3 in DNA: TGTGCCTGGAGTGTAGGAGGATATGAGCAGTTCATC.

In this sample, this clonotype turned up a few times. A much larger clone is a single base away; this may be a read error. The chain combines TRBV7-9 with TRBJ2-3; D could derive from TRBD1 or TRBD2 (5 bases each). Looked up from germline, CDR1 is SEHNR and CDR2 is FQNEAQ (reference sequence). This CDR3 region has 15 residues. The CDR3 nucleotides read TGTGCCTGCAGCTTAGGGGCAGGGAGCCCAGATACGCAGTATTTT. It encodes CACSLGAGSPDTQYF.

This clonotype appeared a few times. The chain recombines TRBV11-2 with TRBJ1-1; 8 bases are shared with TRBD1. This CDR3 is 11 amino acids long. Germline V gene data show CDR1 as SGHAT and CDR2 as FQNNGV. Trimming cost V 8 bases and J 10 bases; bases outside gene matches: 6. CDR3 loop: CASEADRAAFF. The CDR3 DNA reads TGTGCCAGCGAGGCGGACAGGGCAGCTTTCTTT.

This clonotype turned up a few times. CDR3 DNA: TGTGCCAGCAGCTTAGGCCGGTTATTCTACGAGCAGTACTTC. Translating gives CASSLGRLFYEQYF. This rearrangement joins TRBV13 to TRBJ2-7; D gene uncertain. Trimming pared 0 bases from V and 3 bases from J, leaving 9 bases between. Germline V gives CDR1 PRHDT, CDR2 FYEKMQ (reference sequence). This CDR3 region has 14 residues.

A word on this clonotype: Being one base from a much bigger clone, this may be a read error. This chain links TRBV4-1 with TRBJ2-7; 9 nucleotides match TRBD1. The germline gives CDR1 MGHRA, CDR2 YSYEKL. The CDR3 covers 15 residues. V dropped 4 bases and J dropped 2; count of bases not matched to a gene: 6. The CDR3 DNA reads TGCGCCAGCAGCCGAGGTACAGGGGGCCCCTACGAGCAGTACTTC. Residues: CASSRGTGGPYEQYF.

This clonotype was detected many times. The CDR3 is CASSFERLAGGSDTQYF. CDR3 nucleotide sequence: TGTGCCAGCAGCTTTGAGAGACTAGCGGGGGGGTCAGATACGCAGTATTTT. V usage is TRBV5-6 and J usage is TRBJ2-3, with 14 bases fitting TRBD2. Germline V gene data show CDR1 as SGHDT and CDR2 as YYEEEE. The CDR3 is 17 residues long. Trimming at V came to 2 bases and at J to 4 bases, leaving 6 bases not matched to a gene. Full variable domain (remainder filled in from reference TRBV5-6 and TRBJ2-3): DAGVTQSPTHLIKTRGQQVTLRCSPKSGHDTVSWYQQALGQGPQFIFQYYEEEERQRGNFPDRFSGHQFPNYSSELNVNALLLGDSALYLCASSFERLAGGSDTQYFGPGTRLTVL.

This clonotype appeared a few times. V usage is TRBV9 and J usage is TRBJ2-7; TRBD1 aligns across 9 bases. J was trimmed by 3 bases and V by 4 bases; bases with no gene match: 5. This CDR3 comprises 14 residues. Per germline, CDR1 SGDLS and CDR2 YYNGEE. CDR3 sequence: CASSPQDRGYEQYF. DNA for the CDR3: TGTGCCAGCAGCCCTCAGGACAGGGGCTACGAGCAGTACTTC.

In this sample, this clonotype turned up a few times. The chain has TRBV6-1 and TRBJ1-5; D call uncertain. Trimming left V 3 bases short and J 5 bases short, with 23 bases between. The germline gives CDR1 MNHNS, CDR2 SASEGT. The CDR3 is 18 residues long. The CDR3 DNA reads as TGTGCCAGCAGTGATACACTCTCGGTCCTCCTGGAAGATCAGCCCCAGCATTTT. Its protein product is CASSDTLSVLLEDQPQHF.

This clonotype was seen many times. The chain links TRBV19 to TRBJ2-7; 8 bases map to TRBD1. The length of the CDR3 is 15 residues. Germline CDR1 and CDR2: LNHDA and SQIVND (reference sequence). V gave up 5 bases and J gave up 3 bases; unmatched junction bases: 9. The CDR3 coding sequence is TGTGCCAGTAGTGCAGGGACAGGACTTTACTACGAGCAGTACTTC. This codes for CASSAGTGLYYEQYF.

This chain uses TRBV9 with TRBJ2-7; D uncertain. V was clipped by 0 bases and J by 6 bases, with 10 bases between them. This CDR3 has 13 amino acids. Germline loops: CDR1 SGDLS, CDR2 YYNGEE. The CDR3 region has the DNA TGTGCCAGCAGCGTAGGTGGCGGAGCCGAGCAGTACTTC. It yields the protein CASSVGGGAEQYF.

Comments on this clonotype: With a much larger clone just one base away, this may be a read error. A read error is likely, as this CDR3 ends without the conserved phenylalanine or tryptophan. J is TRBJ2-3 and V is TRBV7-6; D might be TRBD2 (6 bases). This CDR3 contains 19 residues. V lost 0 bases and J lost 0, with 19 bases in between. Germline values: CDR1 SGHVS, CDR2 FNYEAQ. The CDR3 nucleotides are TGTGCCAGCAGCTTAGCAGGGTGGGAGGCCTCCCCTAGCACAGATACGCAGTATTCT. The encoded protein is CASSLAGWEASPSTDTQYS.

The V call is TRBV6-6, the J call TRBJ2-7, with TRBD1 identical over 7 bases. The V gene's germline CDR1 is MNHNY and CDR2 SVGAGI (reference sequence). The CDR3 runs 14 residues. The V and J ends lost 5 bases and 0 bases, in that order; junction bases with no gene match: 4. The CDR3: CASSQRTGSYEQYF. CDR3 in DNA: TGTGCCAGCAGTCAACGGACAGGCTCCTACGAGCAGTACTTC.

This clonotype was counted ten times or more. The chain recombines TRBV28 with TRBJ2-7, with TRBD2 as a possible D gene (5 bases). This CDR3 comprises 14 residues. Germline CDR1 reads MDHEN; CDR2 reads SYDVKM. The V end lost 5 bases, the J end lost 2 bases, and 13 bases lay between the germline ends. The chain's CDR3 is CASSPRTETYEQYF. The CDR3 DNA is TGTGCCAGCAGTCCGAGGACTGAAACCTACGAGCAGTACTTC.

The V and J genes are TRBV9 and TRBJ2-3; TRBD1 agrees at 8 bases. Losses at the gene ends were 2 bases for V and 6 bases for J; bases not matched to a gene: 5. Germline lookup yields CDR1 SGDLS and CDR2 YYNGEE. This CDR3 has 14 residues. CDR3 loop: CASSVAGGMDTQYF. CDR3 DNA: TGTGCCAGCAGCGTGGCAGGGGGCATGGATACGCAGTATTTT.

This clonotype has at least ten counts. This rearrangement joins TRBV4-2 to TRBJ2-7; TRBD2 might be the D (5 bases). CDR1 and CDR2 (germline): LGHNA, YNFKEQ. The CDR3 runs to 16 residues. V was clipped by 1 base and J by 4 bases, with 17 bases between them. The CDR3 DNA reads as TGTGCCAGCAGCCAAGTTGTAACTAGTTCGTCGTACGAGCAGTACTTC. It translates to CASSQVVTSSSYEQYF.

This clonotype occurred many times. J is TRBJ2-7 and V is TRBV7-9; tentative D call: TRBD2 (6 bases). Germline V gene sequence: CDR1 SEHNR, CDR2 FQNEAQ (reference sequence). Between the trimmed V and J ends, which lost 5 bases and 6 bases, there was a span of 23 bases. The CDR3 runs 16 residues. The CDR3 protein is CASSPGRGLQVIEQYF. The CDR3 DNA reads as TGTGCCAGCAGCCCAGGCCGGGGACTGCAGGTGATCGAGCAGTACTTC. Complete variable domain (other parts from reference TRBV7-9 and TRBJ2-7): DTGVSQNPRHKITKRGQNVTFRCDPISEHNRLYWYRQTLGQGPEFLTYFQNEAQLEKSRLLSDRFSAERPKGSFSTLEIQRTEQGDSAMYLCASSPGRGLQVIEQYFGPGTRLTVT.

A word on this clonotype: Being one base from a much bigger clone, this may be a read error. The V call is TRBV20-1, the J call TRBJ2-7; D possibly corresponds to TRBD2 (5 bases). The length of the CDR3 is 15 residues. V was shortened by 1 base and J by 6 bases, with 19 bases between the two germline ends. The germline V gene has CDR1 DFQATT and CDR2 SNEGSKA (reference sequence). CDR3 in DNA: TGCAGTGCTAGAGTTGAGGGCCTGAGGTTGGGCGAGCAGTACTTC. Its protein is CSARVEGLRLGEQYF.

In nucleotides, the CDR3 is TGTGCCAGCGGCCCTCCCGGGGCCTCCTACGAGCAGTACTTC. This gives the protein CASGPPGASYEQYF. This chain joins TRBV6-2 or TRBV6-3 and TRBJ2-7; perhaps D is TRBD1 or TRBD2 (5 bases each). Trimming left V 8 bases short and J 0 bases short, with 14 bases between. This CDR3 contains 14 residues. Germline values: CDR1 MNHEY, CDR2 SVGEGT.

This clonotype was seen a handful of times. The chain uses TRBV27 and TRBJ1-1; 8 bases agree with TRBD1. The CDR3 is 13 residues long. Germline-derived CDR1 and CDR2 are MNHEY and SMNVEV (reference sequence). The trim removed 11 bases at V and 4 bases at J, leaving 9 bases unmatched. CDR3 protein: CACMSGGFTEAFF. CDR3 in DNA: TGTGCCTGCATGTCAGGGGGCTTCACTGAAGCTTTCTTT.

This clonotype was observed at least ten times. V and J are TRBV6-2 or TRBV6-3 and TRBJ2-5; D is unclear. The germline CDR1 and CDR2 sequences are MNHEY and SVGEGT. This CDR3 has 15 amino acids. V was shortened by 4 bases and J by 0 bases, with 12 bases between the two germline ends. The DNA of the CDR3 is TGTGCCAGCAGTTCCTTAGGAGAATACCAAGAGACCCAGTACTTC. This encodes CASSSLGEYQETQYF.

The chain uses TRBV4-3 and TRBJ2-7; TRBD2 might be the D (5 bases). CDR1 is LGHNA, CDR2 YSLEER, per germline. With 1 base removed from V and 0 bases from J, the gap between germline ends came to 13 bases. CDR3 length: 16 residues. CDR3 in amino acids: CASSQVSIEGSYEQYF. DNA of the CDR3: TGCGCCAGCAGCCAAGTTTCTATCGAGGGCTCCTACGAGCAGTACTTC.

This clonotype was observed many times. The V gene is TRBV6-6, the J gene TRBJ2-7, with TRBD1 matching 11 bases. V shed 5 bases, J shed 5 bases, and the junction held 5 bases outside the gene matches. Germline V lookup: CDR1 MNHNY, CDR2 SVGAGI (reference sequence). The CDR3 is made up of 14 amino acids. The CDR3 coding sequence is TGTGCCAGCAGTCGGGGACAGGGGGTCGACGAGCAGTACTTC. Protein: CASSRGQGVDEQYF.

This clonotype was seen a few times. DNA of the CDR3: TGTGCCAGCAGCTCGTTTCCTCCGGGGGCGGGGACCGGGGAGCTGTTTTTT. Encoded protein: CASSSFPPGAGTGELFF. V gene TRBV11-2 combines with J gene TRBJ2-2; D could derive from TRBD1 or TRBD2 (6 bases each). The CDR3 is made up of 17 amino acids. The germline gives CDR1 SGHAT, CDR2 FQNNGV. V lost 4 bases and J 5 bases, leaving 20 bases between the germline ends.

As concerns this clonotype: Since a much larger clone is just one base distant, this may be a read error. This rearrangement joins TRBV14 to TRBJ2-3; TRBD2 agrees at 11 bases. V lost 0 bases, J lost 8 bases, and 13 bases stayed unmatched. Germline lookup yields CDR1 SGHDN and CDR2 FVKESK. The CDR3 contains 18 residues. CDR3 nucleotides: TGTGCCAGCAGCCAAGATTGGTCCCTAGCGGGAGGCTGGGGTACGCAGTATTTT. Residues: CASSQDWSLAGGWGTQYF.

This clonotype was seen ten or more times. The chain recombines TRBV5-4 with TRBJ2-7; TRBD1 agrees at 7 bases. This CDR3 has 15 amino acids. CDR1 is SGHNT and CDR2 is YYREEE in the germline V gene (reference sequence). The V and J ends lost 2 bases and 2 bases, in that order; junction bases with no gene match: 7. DNA for the CDR3: TGTGCCAGCAGCTTTTTCAGGGGGACCGCCTACGAGCAGTACTTC. Amino acid sequence: CASSFFRGTAYEQYF. The complete variable domain, with remaining parts taken from reference TRBV5-4 and TRBJ2-7, reads ETGVTQSPTHLIKTRGQQVTLRCSSQSGHNTVSWYQQALGQGPQFIFQYYREEENGRGNFPPRFSGLQFPNYSSELNVNALELDDSALYLCASSFFRGTAYEQYFGPGTRLTVT.

This clonotype came up many times. The chain joins TRBV7-9 to TRBJ1-1, with a tentative D call TRBD1 (6 bases). The CDR3 contains 15 residues. V lost 3 bases and J lost 1, with 12 bases in between. From germline, CDR1 is SEHNR and CDR2 FQNEAQ (reference sequence). The CDR3 bases are TGTGCCAGCAGCTTTCAGGACAGCTCGAACACTGAAGCTTTCTTT. Encoded protein: CASSFQDSSNTEAFF. The full variable domain, rest sourced from reference TRBV7-9 and TRBJ1-1, is DTGVSQNPRHKITKRGQNVTFRCDPISEHNRLYWYRQTLGQGPEFLTYFQNEAQLEKSRLLSDRFSAERPKGSFSTLEIQRTEQGDSAMYLCASSFQDSSNTEAFFGQGTRLTVV.

This clonotype was recorded many times. The chain carries TRBV7-2 and TRBJ2-7; D not certain. This CDR3 is 12 amino acids long. Between the trimmed V and J ends, which lost 4 bases and 7 bases, there was a span of 11 bases. Germline V CDR1 and CDR2: SGHTA, FQGNSA. CDR3 nucleotides: TGTGCCAGCAGCTCGACCTCTGCGGAGCAGTACTTC. This gives the protein CASSSTSAEQYF.

For this clonotype: This may be a read error: a much more frequent sequence differs by one nucleotide. The chain has TRBV27 and TRBJ2-3; TRBD2 matches at 8 bases. Germline V gene lookup returns CDR1 MNHEY and CDR2 SMNVEV (reference sequence). The CDR3 is 17 residues long. DNA of the CDR3: TGTGCCAGCGGTTTATTAGGCCTAGCGGGCCACACAGATACGCAGTATTTT. As protein: CASGLLGLAGHTDTQYF.